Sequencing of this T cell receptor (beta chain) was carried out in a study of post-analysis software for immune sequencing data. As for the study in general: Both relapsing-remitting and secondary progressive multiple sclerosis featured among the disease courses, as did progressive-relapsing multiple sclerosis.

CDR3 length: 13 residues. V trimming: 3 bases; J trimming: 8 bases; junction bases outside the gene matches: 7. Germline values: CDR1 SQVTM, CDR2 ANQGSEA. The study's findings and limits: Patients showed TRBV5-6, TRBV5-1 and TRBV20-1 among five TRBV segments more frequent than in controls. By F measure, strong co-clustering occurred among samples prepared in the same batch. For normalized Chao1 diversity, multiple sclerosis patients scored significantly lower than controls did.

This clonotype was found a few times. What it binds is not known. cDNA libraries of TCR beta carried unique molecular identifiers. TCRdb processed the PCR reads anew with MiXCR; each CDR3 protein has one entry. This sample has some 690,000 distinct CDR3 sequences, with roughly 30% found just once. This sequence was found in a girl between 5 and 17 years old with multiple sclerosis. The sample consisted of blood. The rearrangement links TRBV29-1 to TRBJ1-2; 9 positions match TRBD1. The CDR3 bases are TGCAGCGTTGAGGGACAGGGCCGGGCGGGCTACACCTTC. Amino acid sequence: CSVEGQGRAGYTF.